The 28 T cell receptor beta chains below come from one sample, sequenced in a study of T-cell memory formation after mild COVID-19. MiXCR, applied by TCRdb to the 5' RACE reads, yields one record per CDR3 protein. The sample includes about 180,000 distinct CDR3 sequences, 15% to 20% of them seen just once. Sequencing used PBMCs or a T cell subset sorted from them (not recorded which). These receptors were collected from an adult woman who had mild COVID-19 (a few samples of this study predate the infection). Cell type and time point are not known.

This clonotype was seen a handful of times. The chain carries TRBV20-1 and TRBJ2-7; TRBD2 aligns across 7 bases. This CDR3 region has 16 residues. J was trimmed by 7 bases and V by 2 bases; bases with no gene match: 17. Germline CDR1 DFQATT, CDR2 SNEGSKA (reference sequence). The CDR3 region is CSARKSGLTGMGEQYF. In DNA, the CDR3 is TGCAGTGCTAGAAAGTCGGGACTAACCGGGATGGGGGAGCAGTACTTC.

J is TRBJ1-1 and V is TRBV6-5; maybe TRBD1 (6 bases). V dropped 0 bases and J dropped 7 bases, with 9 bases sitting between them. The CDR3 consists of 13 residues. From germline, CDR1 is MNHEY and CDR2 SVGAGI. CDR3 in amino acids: CASSYSRTVEAFF. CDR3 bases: TGTGCCAGCAGTTACTCAAGGACAGTTGAAGCTTTCTTT.

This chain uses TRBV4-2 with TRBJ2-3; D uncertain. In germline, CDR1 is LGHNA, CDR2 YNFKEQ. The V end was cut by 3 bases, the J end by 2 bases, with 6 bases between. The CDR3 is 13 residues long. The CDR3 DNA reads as TGTGCCAGCAGCCACAACCCCACAGATACGCAGTATTTT. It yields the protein CASSHNPTDTQYF.

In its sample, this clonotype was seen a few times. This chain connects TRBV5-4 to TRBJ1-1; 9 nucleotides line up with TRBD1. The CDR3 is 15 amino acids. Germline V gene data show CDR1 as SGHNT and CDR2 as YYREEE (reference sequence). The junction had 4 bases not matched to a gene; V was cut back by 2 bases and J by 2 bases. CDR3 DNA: TGTGCCAGCAGCTTTGGACAGGGGAGAAACACTGAAGCTTTCTTT. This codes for CASSFGQGRNTEAFF.

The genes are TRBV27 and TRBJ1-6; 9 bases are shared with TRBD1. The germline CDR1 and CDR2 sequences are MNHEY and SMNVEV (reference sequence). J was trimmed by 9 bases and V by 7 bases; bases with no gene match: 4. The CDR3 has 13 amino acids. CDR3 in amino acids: CASKGTGFSPLHF. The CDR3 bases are TGTGCCAGCAAGGGGACAGGGTTTTCACCCCTCCACTTT.

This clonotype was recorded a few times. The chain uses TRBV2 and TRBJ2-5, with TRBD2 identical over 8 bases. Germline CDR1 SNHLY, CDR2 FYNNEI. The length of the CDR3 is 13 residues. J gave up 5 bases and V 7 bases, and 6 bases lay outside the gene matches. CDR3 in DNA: TGTGCCAGCATGCTAGCGGGCGGGGAGACCCAGTACTTC. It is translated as CASMLAGGETQYF. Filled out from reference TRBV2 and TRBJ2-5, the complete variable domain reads EPEVTQTPSHQVTQMGQEVILRCVPISNHLYFYWYRQILGQKVEFLVSFYNNEISEKSEIFDDQFSVERPDGSNFTLKIRSTKLEDSAMYFCASMLAGGETQYFGPGTRLLVL.

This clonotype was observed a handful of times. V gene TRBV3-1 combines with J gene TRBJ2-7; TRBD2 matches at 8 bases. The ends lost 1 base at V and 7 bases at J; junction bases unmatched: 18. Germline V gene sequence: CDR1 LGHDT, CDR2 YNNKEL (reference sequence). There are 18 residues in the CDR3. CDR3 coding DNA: TGTGCCAGCAGCCAAGTAGCGGGGTGGGATCCCGAGGGGGTGGAGCAGTACTTC. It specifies CASSQVAGWDPEGVEQYF.

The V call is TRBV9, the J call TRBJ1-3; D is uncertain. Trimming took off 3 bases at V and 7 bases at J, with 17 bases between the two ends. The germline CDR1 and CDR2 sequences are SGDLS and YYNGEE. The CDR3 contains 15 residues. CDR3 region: CASSGRGPPRNTIYF. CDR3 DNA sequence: TGTGCCAGCAGCGGCCGAGGACCGCCGAGGAACACCATATATTTT.

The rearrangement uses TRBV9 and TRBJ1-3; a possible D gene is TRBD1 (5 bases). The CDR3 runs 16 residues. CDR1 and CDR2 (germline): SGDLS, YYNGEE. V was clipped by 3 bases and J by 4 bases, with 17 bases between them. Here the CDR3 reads CASSDTGPLAGNTIYF. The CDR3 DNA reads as TGTGCCAGCAGCGATACGGGACCCCTAGCCGGAAACACCATATATTTT. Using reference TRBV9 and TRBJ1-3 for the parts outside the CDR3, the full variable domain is DSGVTQTPKHLITATGQRVTLRCSPRSGDLSVYWYQQSLDQGLQFLIQYYNGEERAKGNILERFSAQQFPDLHSELNLSSLELGDSALYFCASSDTGPLAGNTIYFGEGSWLTVV.

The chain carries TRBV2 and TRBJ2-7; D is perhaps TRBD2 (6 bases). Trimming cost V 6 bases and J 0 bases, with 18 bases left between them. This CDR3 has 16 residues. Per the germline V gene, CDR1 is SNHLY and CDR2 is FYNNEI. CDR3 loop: CASSRRERPSSYEQYF. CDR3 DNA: TGTGCCAGCAGCCGCCGGGAGCGGCCGAGCTCCTACGAGCAGTACTTC.

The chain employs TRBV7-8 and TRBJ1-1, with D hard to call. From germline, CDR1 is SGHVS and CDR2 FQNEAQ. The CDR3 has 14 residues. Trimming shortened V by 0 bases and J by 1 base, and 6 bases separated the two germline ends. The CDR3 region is CASSLALGNTEAFF. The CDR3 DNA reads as TGTGCCAGCAGCTTAGCGTTGGGGAACACTGAAGCTTTCTTT.

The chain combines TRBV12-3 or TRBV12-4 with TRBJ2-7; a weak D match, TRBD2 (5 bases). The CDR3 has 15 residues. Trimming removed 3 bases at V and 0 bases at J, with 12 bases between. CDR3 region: CASSFQLGSSYEQYF. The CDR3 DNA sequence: TGTGCCAGCAGTTTTCAATTAGGGAGCTCCTACGAGCAGTACTTC.

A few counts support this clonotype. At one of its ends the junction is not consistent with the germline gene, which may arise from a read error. The CDR3 region is CASSEGLRLDF. CDR3 DNA sequence: TGTGCCAGCAGCGAGGGACTTCGTTTGGACTTC. This chain joins TRBV7-2 and TRBJ2-4; D perhaps matches TRBD2 (6 bases). Per germline, CDR1 SGHTA and CDR2 FQGNSA. The CDR3 is made up of 11 amino acids.

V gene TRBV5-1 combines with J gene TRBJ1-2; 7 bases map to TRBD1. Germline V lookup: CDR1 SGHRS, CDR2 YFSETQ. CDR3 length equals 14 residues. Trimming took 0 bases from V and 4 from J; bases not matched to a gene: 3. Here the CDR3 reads CASSLATGRYGYTF. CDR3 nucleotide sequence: TGCGCCAGCAGCTTGGCGACAGGGCGCTATGGCTACACCTTC.

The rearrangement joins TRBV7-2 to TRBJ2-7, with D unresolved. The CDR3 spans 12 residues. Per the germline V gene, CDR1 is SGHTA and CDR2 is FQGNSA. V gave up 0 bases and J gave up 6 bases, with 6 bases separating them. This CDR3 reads CASSLAPLEQYF. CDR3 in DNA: TGTGCCAGCAGCTTAGCGCCTCTCGAGCAGTACTTC. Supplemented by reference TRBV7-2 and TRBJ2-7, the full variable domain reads GAGVSQSPSNKVTEKGKDVELRCDPISGHTALYWYRQSLGQGLEFLIYFQGNSAPDKSGLPSDRFSAERTGGSVSTLTIQRTQQEDSAVYLCASSLAPLEQYFGPGTRLTVT.

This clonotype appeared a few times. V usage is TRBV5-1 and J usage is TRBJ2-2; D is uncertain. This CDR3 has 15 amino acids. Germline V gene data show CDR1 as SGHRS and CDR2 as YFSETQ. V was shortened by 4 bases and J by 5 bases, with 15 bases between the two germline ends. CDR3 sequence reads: CASSRQDTGTGELFF. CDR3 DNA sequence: TGCGCCAGCAGCCGTCAGGATACCGGGACCGGGGAGCTGTTTTTT.

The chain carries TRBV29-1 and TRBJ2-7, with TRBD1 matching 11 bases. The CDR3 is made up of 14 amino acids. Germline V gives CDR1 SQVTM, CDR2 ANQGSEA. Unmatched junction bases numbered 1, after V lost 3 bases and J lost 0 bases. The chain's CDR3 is CSVEGTGGSYEQYF. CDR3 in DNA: TGCAGCGTTGAGGGGACAGGGGGCTCCTACGAGCAGTACTTC.

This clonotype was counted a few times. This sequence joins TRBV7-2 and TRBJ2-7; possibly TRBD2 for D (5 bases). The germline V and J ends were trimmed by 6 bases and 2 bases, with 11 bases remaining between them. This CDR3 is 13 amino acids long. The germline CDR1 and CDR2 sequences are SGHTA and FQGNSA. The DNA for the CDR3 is TGTGCCAGCAGATCCGGGATTACCTACGAGCAGTACTTC. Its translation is CASRSGITYEQYF.

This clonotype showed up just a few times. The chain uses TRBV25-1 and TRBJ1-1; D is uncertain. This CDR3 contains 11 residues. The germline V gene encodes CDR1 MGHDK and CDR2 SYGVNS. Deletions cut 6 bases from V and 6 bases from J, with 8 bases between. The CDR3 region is CASRFRAEAFF. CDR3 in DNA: TGTGCCAGCAGGTTCCGAGCTGAAGCTTTCTTT.

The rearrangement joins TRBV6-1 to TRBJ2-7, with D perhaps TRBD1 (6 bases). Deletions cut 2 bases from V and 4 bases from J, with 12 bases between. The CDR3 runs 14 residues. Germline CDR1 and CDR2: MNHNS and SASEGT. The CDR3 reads CASSETTGNYEQYF. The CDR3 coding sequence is TGTGCCAGCAGTGAAACTACAGGGAATTACGAGCAGTACTTC.

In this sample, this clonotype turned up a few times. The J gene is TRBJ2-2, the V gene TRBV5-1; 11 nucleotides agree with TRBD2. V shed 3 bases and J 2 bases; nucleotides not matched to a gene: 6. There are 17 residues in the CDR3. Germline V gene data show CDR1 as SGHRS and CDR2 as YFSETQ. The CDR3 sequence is CASSSYGLAGNTGELFF. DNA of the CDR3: TGCGCCAGCAGCTCATACGGACTAGCGGGTAACACCGGGGAGCTGTTTTTT. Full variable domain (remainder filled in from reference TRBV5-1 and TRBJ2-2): KAGVTQTPRYLIKTRGQQVTLSCSPISGHRSVSWYQQTPGQGLQFLFEYFSETQRNKGNFPGRFSGRQFSNSRSEMNVSTLELGDSALYLCASSSYGLAGNTGELFFGEGSRLTVL.

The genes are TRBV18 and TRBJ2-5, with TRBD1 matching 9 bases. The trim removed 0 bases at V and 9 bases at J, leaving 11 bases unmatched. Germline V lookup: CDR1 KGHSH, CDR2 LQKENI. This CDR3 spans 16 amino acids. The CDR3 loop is CASSPPTGGAGAAQYF. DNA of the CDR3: TGTGCCAGCTCACCACCAACAGGGGGCGCGGGGGCGGCCCAGTACTTC.

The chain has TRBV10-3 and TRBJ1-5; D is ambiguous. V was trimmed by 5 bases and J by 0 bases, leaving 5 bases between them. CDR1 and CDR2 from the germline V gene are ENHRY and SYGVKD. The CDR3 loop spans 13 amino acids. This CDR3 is CAISPDSNQPQHF. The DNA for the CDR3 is TGTGCCATCAGTCCTGATAGCAATCAGCCCCAGCATTTT.

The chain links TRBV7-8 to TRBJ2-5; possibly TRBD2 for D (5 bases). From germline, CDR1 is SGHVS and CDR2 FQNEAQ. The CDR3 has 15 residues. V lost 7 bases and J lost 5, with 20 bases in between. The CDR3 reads CASTTREAGGETQYF. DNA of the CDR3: TGTGCCAGCACCACCCGAGAGGCGGGCGGGGAGACCCAGTACTTC.

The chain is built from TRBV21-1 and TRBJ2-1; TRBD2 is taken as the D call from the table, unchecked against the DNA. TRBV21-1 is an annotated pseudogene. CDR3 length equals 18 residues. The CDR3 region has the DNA TGTGCCAGCAGTCCGGGACTAGCGGGAGTAGGGGCATACAATGAGCAGTTCTTC. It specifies CASSPGLAGVGAYNEQFF.

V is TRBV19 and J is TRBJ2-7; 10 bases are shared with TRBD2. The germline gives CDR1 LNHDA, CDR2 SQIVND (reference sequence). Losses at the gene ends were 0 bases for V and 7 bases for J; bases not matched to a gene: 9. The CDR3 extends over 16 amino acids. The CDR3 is CASSIDLLAGVGEQYF. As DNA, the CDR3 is TGTGCCAGTAGTATAGACCTCCTAGCGGGAGTGGGGGAGCAGTACTTC.

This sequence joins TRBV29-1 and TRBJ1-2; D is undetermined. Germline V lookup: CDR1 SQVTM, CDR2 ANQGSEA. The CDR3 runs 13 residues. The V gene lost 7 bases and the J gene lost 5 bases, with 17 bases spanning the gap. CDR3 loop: CSARDSAFYGYTF. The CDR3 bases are TGCAGCGCCCGGGATTCAGCTTTTTATGGCTACACCTTC.

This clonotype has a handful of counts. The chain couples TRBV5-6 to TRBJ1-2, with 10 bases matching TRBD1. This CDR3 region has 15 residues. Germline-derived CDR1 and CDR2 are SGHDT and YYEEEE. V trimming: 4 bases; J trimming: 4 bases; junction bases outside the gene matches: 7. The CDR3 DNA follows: TGTGCCAGCAGCGCCACCCGGGACAGGGGCTATGGCTACACCTTC. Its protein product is CASSATRDRGYGYTF.